The present TCR beta chain was sequenced within a study of T cell repertoires in cytomegalovirus infection. In the study overall: Indicated by public TCR beta signatures were CMV infection and matching HLA type.

This clonotype came up a few times. The antigen is undetermined. The CDR3 covers 11 residues. V lost 6 bases and J 9 bases, leaving 8 bases between the germline ends. Per the germline V gene, CDR1 is WSHSY and CDR2 is SAAADI. Study outcomes and limitations: CMV carriers having the relevant HLA were flagged by cumulative public TCR beta family frequency. The ex vivo response was dominated by HLA-C-restricted CMV-specific TCR beta clonotypes.

TCRdb passed the reads through MiXCR, listing each CDR3 protein once. The data show roughly 500,000 distinct CDR3 sequences, about 17% seen once. The sequenced material came from CD8+ T cells from PBMCs. The sequence came from a human donor in good health (CMV status not recorded). Some clones in this sample may be carry-over from other donors' samples. V gene TRBV10-2 combines with J gene TRBJ2-2; the D gene could be TRBD1 or TRBD2 (5 bases each). CDR3 DNA: TGCGCCAGCAGAGAGGGACGGGAGCTGTTTTTT. It yields the protein CASREGRELFF.